The 11 T cell receptor beta chains in this list originate from one sample, sequenced in a study of Tregs in tolerant kidney transplant recipients. Data came from immunoSEQ multiplex PCR; TCRdb stores just in-frame clones and leaves some out. The table lists about 73,000 clones, 95% to 98% of them singletons. The specimen comprised CD4+ T cells from blood, sampled before the transplant. These receptors came from a human donor who received a combined kidney and bone marrow transplant.

This chain uses TRBV7-2 with TRBJ2-3; 9 bases fit TRBD2. V lost 1 base and J lost 14; bases outside the gene matches: 13. This CDR3 region has 15 residues. Germline lookup yields CDR1 SGHTA and CDR2 FQGNSA. The CDR3, as DNA: TGTGCCAGCAGCTTAGATAGCGGGAGATCCCGGGGGCTGTATTTT. As protein: CASSLDSGRSRGLYF.

The chain links TRBV5-1 to TRBJ2-7; D may be TRBD2 (6 bases). Between the trimmed V and J ends, which lost 5 bases and 2 bases, there was a span of 17 bases. This CDR3 is 15 amino acids long. Germline CDR1 is SGHRS and CDR2 is YFSETQ. The CDR3 sequence: CASRYQLAPTYEQYF. DNA of the CDR3: TGCGCCAGCAGATACCAACTAGCCCCGACCTACGAGCAGTACTTC. Full variable domain (missing parts from reference TRBV5-1 and TRBJ2-7): KAGVTQTPRYLIKTRGQQVTLSCSPISGHRSVSWYQQTPGQGLQFLFEYFSETQRNKGNFPGRFSGRQFSNSRSEMNVSTLELGDSALYLCASRYQLAPTYEQYFGPGTRLTVT.

The genes are TRBV5-1 and TRBJ2-3; TRBD2 aligns across 8 bases. The CDR3 covers 15 residues. V dropped 2 bases and J dropped 6; count of bases not matched to a gene: 8. Germline V gene sequence: CDR1 SGHRS, CDR2 YFSETQ. CDR3 coding DNA: TGCGCCAGCAGCTTTTCCCGGGAGGGACGGGATACGCAGTATTTT. Translation gives CASSFSREGRDTQYF.

The rearrangement uses TRBV5-1 and TRBJ2-7, with D perhaps matching TRBD1 (5 bases). This CDR3 region has 13 residues. Trimming removed 4 bases at V and 4 bases at J, with 12 bases between. Germline CDR1 and CDR2: SGHRS and YFSETQ. This chain's CDR3 is CASSLQGEYEQYF. The CDR3 DNA sequence: TGCGCCAGCAGCCTACAAGGGGAATACGAGCAGTACTTC. Based on the CDR3 plus reference TRBV5-1 and TRBJ2-7, the full variable domain is KAGVTQTPRYLIKTRGQQVTLSCSPISGHRSVSWYQQTPGQGLQFLFEYFSETQRNKGNFPGRFSGRQFSNSRSEMNVSTLELGDSALYLCASSLQGEYEQYFGPGTRLTVT.

V and J are TRBV28 and TRBJ2-5; 7 nucleotides agree with TRBD1. Germline loops: CDR1 MDHEN, CDR2 SYDVKM. The CDR3 extends over 17 amino acids. Losses at the gene ends were 6 bases for V and 5 bases for J; bases not matched to a gene: 18. The CDR3 loop reads CASSFIPGQFFRETQYF. The CDR3 DNA sequence: TGTGCCAGCAGCTTTATTCCGGGACAGTTTTTTAGGGAGACCCAGTACTTC.

The chain carries TRBV7-2 and TRBJ2-3; D is ambiguous. The CDR3 runs to 15 residues. Deletions cut 3 bases from V and 0 bases from J, with 10 bases between. CDR1 and CDR2 from the germline V gene are SGHTA and FQGNSA. CDR3: CASSFTSASTDTQYF. The CDR3 DNA reads TGTGCCAGCAGCTTCACCAGCGCGAGCACAGATACGCAGTATTTT.

The chain has TRBV18 and TRBJ1-1, with D possibly matching TRBD1 (5 bases). This CDR3 has 14 residues. Trimming removed 1 base at V and 6 bases at J, with 12 bases between. The V gene's germline CDR1 is KGHSH and CDR2 LQKENI. The CDR3 is CASSPLQGWAEAFF. DNA for the CDR3: TGTGCCAGCTCACCACTGCAGGGATGGGCTGAAGCTTTCTTT.

The chain uses TRBV30 and TRBJ2-7; no reliable D call. V was cut by 4 bases and J by 0 bases, with 13 bases left in between. The V gene's germline CDR1 is GTSNPN and CDR2 SVGIG (reference sequence). The CDR3 consists of 14 residues. The CDR3 region is CAWNYVTHSYEQYF. Written as DNA, the CDR3 is TGTGCCTGGAACTACGTGACTCACTCCTACGAGCAGTACTTC.

The chain is built from TRBV7-2 and TRBJ2-1, with D possibly being TRBD1 (6 bases). The germline gives CDR1 SGHTA, CDR2 FQGNSA. V shed 4 bases and J shed 13 bases, with 26 bases lying between them. This CDR3 has 16 amino acids. CDR3: CASSSQSRGLSGLQFF. The CDR3 region has the DNA TGTGCCAGCAGCTCACAATCCAGGGGCCTCTCCGGGCTACAGTTCTTC. The whole variable domain, filled in from reference TRBV7-2 and TRBJ2-1, reads GAGVSQSPSNKVTEKGKDVELRCDPISGHTALYWYRQSLGQGLEFLIYFQGNSAPDKSGLPSDRFSAERTGGSVSTLTIQRTQQEDSAVYLCASSSQSRGLSGLQFFGPGTRLTVL.

This chain's CDR3 is CASSWTSGSSDEQFF. In DNA form, the CDR3 reads TGCGCCAGCAGCTGGACTAGCGGGAGTTCTGATGAGCAGTTCTTC. This rearrangement joins TRBV5-1 to TRBJ2-1; 13 bases align to TRBD2. The germline gives CDR1 SGHRS, CDR2 YFSETQ. The CDR3 is made up of 15 amino acids. The trim removed 3 bases at V and 8 bases at J, leaving 5 bases unmatched.

The chain carries TRBV6-5 and TRBJ2-3; D might be TRBD2 (6 bases). V shed 7 bases and J shed 2 bases, with 13 bases lying between them. Germline assignment: CDR1 MNHEY and CDR2 SVGAGI. This CDR3 comprises 14 residues. In DNA form, the CDR3 reads TGTGCCAGCAACCCCAGGGAGGTCACAGATACGCAGTATTTT. Translated: CASNPREVTDTQYF.